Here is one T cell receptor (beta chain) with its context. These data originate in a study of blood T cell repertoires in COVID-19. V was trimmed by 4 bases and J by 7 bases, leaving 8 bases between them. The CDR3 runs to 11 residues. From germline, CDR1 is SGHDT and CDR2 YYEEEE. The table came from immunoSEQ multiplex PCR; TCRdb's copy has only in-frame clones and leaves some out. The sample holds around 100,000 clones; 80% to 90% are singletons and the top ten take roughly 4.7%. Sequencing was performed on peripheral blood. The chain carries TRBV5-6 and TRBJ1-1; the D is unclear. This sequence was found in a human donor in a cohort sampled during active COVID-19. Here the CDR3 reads CASSLYGEAFF. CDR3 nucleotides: TGTGCCAGCAGCCTTTACGGTGAAGCTTTCTTT.